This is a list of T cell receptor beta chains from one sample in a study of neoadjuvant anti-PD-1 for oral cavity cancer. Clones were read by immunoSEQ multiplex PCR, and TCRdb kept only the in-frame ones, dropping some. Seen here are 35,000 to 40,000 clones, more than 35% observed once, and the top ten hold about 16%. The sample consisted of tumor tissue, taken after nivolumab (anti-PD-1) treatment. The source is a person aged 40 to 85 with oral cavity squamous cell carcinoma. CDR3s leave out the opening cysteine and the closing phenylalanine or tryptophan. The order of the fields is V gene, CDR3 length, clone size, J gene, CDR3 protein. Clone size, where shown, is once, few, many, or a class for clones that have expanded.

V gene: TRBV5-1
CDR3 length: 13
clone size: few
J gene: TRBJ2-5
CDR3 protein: ASSPGTSVQETQY

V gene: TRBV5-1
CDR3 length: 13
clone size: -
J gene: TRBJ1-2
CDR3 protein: ASSPGGHSNYGYT

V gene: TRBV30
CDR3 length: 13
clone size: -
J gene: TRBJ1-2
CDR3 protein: AWSKKQQSNYGYT

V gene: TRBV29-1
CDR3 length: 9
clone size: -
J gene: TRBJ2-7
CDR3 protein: SVFFLNEQY

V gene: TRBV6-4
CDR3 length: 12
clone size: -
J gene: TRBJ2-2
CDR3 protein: ASSASPGGGELF

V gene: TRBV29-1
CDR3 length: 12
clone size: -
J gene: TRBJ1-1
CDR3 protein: SVTLGTGNTEAF

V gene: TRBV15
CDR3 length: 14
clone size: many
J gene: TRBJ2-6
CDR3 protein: ATSLAGGSGANVLT

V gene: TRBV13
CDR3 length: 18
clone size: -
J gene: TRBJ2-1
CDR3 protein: ASSTSPGTRSTPRYNEQF

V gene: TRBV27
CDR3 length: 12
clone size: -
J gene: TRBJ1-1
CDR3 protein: ASSFLGRDTEAF

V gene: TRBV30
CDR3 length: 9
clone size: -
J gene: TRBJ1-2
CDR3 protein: AQSNNYGYT

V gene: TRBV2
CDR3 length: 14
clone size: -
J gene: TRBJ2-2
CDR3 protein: ASSEYTPAQTGELF

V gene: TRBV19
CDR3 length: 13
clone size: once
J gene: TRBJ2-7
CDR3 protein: ASSIPRRGGYEQY

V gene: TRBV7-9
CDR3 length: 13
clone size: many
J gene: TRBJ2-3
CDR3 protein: ASSPAALATDTQY

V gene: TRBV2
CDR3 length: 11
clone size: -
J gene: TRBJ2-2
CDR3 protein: ASKGQNTGELF

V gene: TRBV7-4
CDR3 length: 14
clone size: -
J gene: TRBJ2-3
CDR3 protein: ASRSLAVERTDTQY

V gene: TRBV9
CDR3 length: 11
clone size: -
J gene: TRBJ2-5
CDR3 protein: ASSVGAQETQY

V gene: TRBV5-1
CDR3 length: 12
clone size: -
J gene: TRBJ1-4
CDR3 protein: ASSTGKREEKLF

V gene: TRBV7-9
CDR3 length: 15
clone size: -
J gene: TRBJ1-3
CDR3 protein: ASSPPRGLLSGNTIY

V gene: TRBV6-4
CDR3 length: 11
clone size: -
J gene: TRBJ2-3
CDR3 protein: ASSVLGEDTQY

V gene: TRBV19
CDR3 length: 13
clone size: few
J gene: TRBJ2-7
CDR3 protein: ASTGASVLTYEQY

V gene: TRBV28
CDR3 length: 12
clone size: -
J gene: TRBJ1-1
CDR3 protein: ASRQQGGNTEAF

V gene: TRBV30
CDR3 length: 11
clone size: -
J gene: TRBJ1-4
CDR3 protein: AWSPGGPEKLF

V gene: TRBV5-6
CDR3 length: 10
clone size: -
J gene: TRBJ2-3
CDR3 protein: ASSSGLATQY

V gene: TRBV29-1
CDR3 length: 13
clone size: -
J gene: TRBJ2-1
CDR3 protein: SVPPKEGSYNEQF

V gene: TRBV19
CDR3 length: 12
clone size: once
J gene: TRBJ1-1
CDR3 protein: ASNPTGVNTEAF

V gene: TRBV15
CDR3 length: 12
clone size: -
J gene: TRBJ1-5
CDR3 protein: ATSVGTSNQPQH

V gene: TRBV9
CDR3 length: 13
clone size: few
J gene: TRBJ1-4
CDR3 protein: ASSGAPGQGGKLF

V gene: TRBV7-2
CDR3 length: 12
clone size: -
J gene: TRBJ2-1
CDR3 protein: ASSFGTGYNEQF

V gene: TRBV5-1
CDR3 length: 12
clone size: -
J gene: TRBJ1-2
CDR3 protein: ASSPGGDIYGYT

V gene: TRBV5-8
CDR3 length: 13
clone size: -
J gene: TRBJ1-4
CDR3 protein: ASSVHPGLGKKLF

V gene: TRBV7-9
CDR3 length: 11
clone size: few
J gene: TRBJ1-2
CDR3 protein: ASSLHQYYGYT

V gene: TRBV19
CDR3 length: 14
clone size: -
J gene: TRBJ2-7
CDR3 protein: ASSNPQGTGSYEQY

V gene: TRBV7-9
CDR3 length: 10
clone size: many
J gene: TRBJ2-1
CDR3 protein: ASRTGAGEQF

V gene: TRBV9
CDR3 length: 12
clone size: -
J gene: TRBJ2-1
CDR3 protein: ASSVGYRDNEQF

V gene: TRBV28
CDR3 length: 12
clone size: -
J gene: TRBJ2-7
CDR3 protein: ASSYGTGGDEQY

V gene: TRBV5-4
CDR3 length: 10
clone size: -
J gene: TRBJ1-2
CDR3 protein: ASSFSGNGYT

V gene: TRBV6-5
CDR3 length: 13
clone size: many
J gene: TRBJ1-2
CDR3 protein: ASSQTYRENYGYT

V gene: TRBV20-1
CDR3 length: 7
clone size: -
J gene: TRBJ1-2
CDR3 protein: SAGSGYT

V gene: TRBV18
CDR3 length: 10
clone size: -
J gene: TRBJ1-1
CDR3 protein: ASSLGVTEAF

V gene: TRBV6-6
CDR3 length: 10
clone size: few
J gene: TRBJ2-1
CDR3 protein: ASSYRYNEQF

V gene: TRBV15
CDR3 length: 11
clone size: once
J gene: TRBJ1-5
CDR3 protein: ATSRDSDQPQH

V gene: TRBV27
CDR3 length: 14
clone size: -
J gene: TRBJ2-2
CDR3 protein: ASSLEPALGTGELF

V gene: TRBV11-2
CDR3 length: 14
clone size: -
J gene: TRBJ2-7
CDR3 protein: ASSPILAGGPLEQY

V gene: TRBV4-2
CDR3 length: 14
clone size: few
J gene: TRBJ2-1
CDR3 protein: ASSQGLASSYNEQF

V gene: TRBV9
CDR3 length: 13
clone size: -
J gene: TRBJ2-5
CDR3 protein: ASSAAGLAGETQY

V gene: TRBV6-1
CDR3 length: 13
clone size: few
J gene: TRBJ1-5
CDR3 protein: ASSGARDTYQPQH

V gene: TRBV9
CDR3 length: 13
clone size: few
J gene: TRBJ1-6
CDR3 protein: ASSVATGANSPLH

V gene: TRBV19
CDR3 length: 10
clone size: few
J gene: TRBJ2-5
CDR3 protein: ASRLAGETQY

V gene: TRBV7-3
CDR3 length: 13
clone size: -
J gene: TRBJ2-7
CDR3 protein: ASSITSGDSYEQY

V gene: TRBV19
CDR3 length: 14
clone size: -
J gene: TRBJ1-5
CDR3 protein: ASSKVGAVEGQPQH

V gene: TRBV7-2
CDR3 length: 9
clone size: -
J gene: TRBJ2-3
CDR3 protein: ASSLRRTQY

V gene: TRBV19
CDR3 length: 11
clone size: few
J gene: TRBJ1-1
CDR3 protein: ASNWARNTEAF

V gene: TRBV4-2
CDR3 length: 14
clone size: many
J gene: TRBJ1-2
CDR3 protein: ASSQDRIGRDYGYT

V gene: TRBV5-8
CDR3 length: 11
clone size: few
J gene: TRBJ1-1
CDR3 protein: ASSTHRGTEAF

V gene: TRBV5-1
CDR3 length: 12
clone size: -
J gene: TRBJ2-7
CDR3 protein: ASSWGTGTYEQY

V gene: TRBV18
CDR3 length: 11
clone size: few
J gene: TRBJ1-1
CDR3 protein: ASSPGPTTEAF

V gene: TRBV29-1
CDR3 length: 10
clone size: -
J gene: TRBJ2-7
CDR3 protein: SARTGHYEQY